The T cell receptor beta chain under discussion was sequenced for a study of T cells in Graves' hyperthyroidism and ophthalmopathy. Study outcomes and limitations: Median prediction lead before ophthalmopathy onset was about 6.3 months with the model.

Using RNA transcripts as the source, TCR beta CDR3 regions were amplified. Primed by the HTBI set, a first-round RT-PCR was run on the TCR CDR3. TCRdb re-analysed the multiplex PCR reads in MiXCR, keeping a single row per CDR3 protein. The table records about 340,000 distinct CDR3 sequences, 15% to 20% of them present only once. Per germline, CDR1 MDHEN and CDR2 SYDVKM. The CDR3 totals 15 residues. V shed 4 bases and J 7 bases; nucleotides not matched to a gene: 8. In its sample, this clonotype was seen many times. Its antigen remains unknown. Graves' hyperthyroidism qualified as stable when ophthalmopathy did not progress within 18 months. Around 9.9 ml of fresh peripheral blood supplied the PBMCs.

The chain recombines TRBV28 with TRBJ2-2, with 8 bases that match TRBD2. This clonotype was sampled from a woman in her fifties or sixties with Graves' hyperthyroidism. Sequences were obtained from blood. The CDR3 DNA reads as TGTGCCAGCAGTTCCAGCGGGAGATGGGACGGGGAGCTGTTTTTT. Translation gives CASSSSGRWDGELFF.